The present TCR beta chain was sequenced within a study of regulatory T cells in long-lasting Graves disease. The CDR3 is 14 residues long. In germline, CDR1 is DFQATT, CDR2 SNEGSKA (reference sequence). V shed 6 bases, J shed 4 bases, and the junction held 8 bases outside the gene matches. Time point of the sample: newly diagnosed GD, antithyroid drugs for less than 3 months. RNA extracted from PBMCs served as the sequencing template. This clonotype showed up many times. The TCR beta library used iRepertoire HTBI primers with Arm-PCR amplification of CDR3. TCRdb called the multiplex PCR reads again in MiXCR, with one record for every CDR3 protein. The sample lists about 240,000 distinct CDR3 sequences; about 19% were seen once.

The TCR comes from a female donor with Graves disease. The chain has TRBV20-1 and TRBJ2-2; 7 nucleotides agree with TRBD1. The sequenced sample was peripheral blood mononuclear cells (PBMCs), obtained at new diagnosis, from a patient treated with antithyroid drugs. The CDR3, as DNA: TGCAGTGCCTTGGGACAGAGAGCCACCGGGGAGCTGTTTTTT. As protein: CSALGQRATGELFF.